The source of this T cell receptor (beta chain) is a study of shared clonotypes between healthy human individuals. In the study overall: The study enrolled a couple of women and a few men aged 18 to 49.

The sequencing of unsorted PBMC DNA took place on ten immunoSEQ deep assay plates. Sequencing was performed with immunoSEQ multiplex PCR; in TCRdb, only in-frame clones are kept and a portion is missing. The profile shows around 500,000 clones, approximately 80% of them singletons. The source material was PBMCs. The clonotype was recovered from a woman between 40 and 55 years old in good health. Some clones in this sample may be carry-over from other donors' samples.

The CDR3 protein is CASSQSYREIWGYTF. CDR3 coding DNA: TGTGCCAGCAGTCAATCCTACAGGGAGATCTGGGGCTACACCTTC. The chain has TRBV6-1 and TRBJ1-2; a possible D gene is TRBD1 (6 bases). CDR1 is MNHNS and CDR2 is SASEGT in the germline V gene. This CDR3 contains 15 residues. The V and J ends lost 5 bases and 8 bases respectively, with 21 bases between them.